Listed here are 2 T cell receptor beta chains from one sample, sequenced in a study of cytomegalovirus exposure and HLA in healthy donors. Generated by immunoSEQ multiplex PCR, the TCRdb table keeps only in-frame clones and is missing some. Of about 150,000 clones listed, about 88% are singletons. The specimen sequenced was PBMCs. The receptors here all came from a man between 18 and 35 years old in good health and CMV-seronegative.

The gene calls are TRBV7-9 and TRBJ2-7, with 11 bases fitting TRBD1. Trimming removed 0 bases from V and 4 bases from J; junction bases left unmatched: 2. In germline, CDR1 is SEHNR, CDR2 FQNEAQ (reference sequence). The CDR3 is made up of 15 amino acids. CDR3 DNA: TGTGCCAGCAGCTTAGCTCGGGACAGGGGGTACGAGCAGTACGTC. It translates to CASSLARDRGYEQYV.

The genes are TRBV7-9 and TRBJ2-3, with 8 bases fitting TRBD1. Trimming took 4 bases from V and 3 from J; bases not matched to a gene: 15. The CDR3 is 18 residues long. CDR1 and CDR2 from the germline V gene are SEHNR and FQNEAQ (reference sequence). CDR3: CASSSNPFGQGITDTQYF. CDR3 nucleotides: TGTGCCAGCAGCTCTAATCCTTTTGGACAGGGAATTACAGATACGCAGTATTTT.